Below, 22 T cell receptor beta chains from the same sample are listed, as sequenced in a study of OX40 agonist ivuxolimab in advanced cancers. The repertoire was sequenced with immunoSEQ multiplex PCR; TCRdb's copy has only in-frame clones and lacks some. The data contain 45,000 to 55,000 clones, approximately 90% of them singletons. The material sequenced was CD4+ or CD8+ T cells sorted from blood, taken in a trial of the OX40 agonist ivuxolimab. The receptor source for this set is an adult with an advanced solid tumor such as melanoma, head and neck, liver or kidney cancer.

Here the CDR3 DNA reads TGTGCCAGCAGTTACTCGGCAGGGTTAGAGACCCAGTACTTC. This codes for CASSYSAGLETQYF. The rearrangement links TRBV6-6 to TRBJ2-5; D perhaps matches TRBD1 (5 bases). V lost 0 bases and J lost 4, with 9 bases in between. The CDR3 is 14 amino acids. Germline assignment: CDR1 MNHNY and CDR2 SVGAGI (reference sequence).

The V gene is TRBV2, the J gene TRBJ2-1; D perhaps matches TRBD1 (5 bases). Germline CDR1 and CDR2: SNHLY and FYNNEI. Trimming left V 7 bases short and J 6 bases short, with 13 bases between. The CDR3 spans 13 residues. The CDR3 DNA is TGTGCCAGCACTCACCTCAGGGTCAATGAGCAGTTCTTC. The encoded protein is CASTHLRVNEQFF.

This clone was seen a single time. The CDR3 here is CASSERARSLNTEAFF. The CDR3 nucleotides read TGTGCCAGCAGTGAAAGGGCCCGTAGCTTGAACACTGAAGCTTTCTTT. V and J are TRBV2 and TRBJ1-1, with D unclear. The V end was cut by 2 bases, the J end by 0 bases, with 13 bases between. The length of the CDR3 is 16 residues. CDR1 is SNHLY and CDR2 is FYNNEI in the germline V gene.

The genes are TRBV19 and TRBJ2-2; D unresolved. The CDR3 has 14 residues. Trimming took off 2 bases at V and 1 base at J, with 5 bases between the two ends. CDR1 LNHDA and CDR2 SQIVND come from the germline V gene (reference sequence). Here the CDR3 DNA reads TGTGCCAGTAGTATATCAGGGAACACCGGGGAGCTGTTTTTT. It translates to CASSISGNTGELFF.

The rearrangement links TRBV7-2 to TRBJ2-7; no firm D call. CDR1 SGHTA and CDR2 FQGNSA come from the germline V gene. Trimming pared 2 bases from V and 0 bases from J, leaving 5 bases between. The length of the CDR3 is 13 residues. For the CDR3, the DNA is TGTGCCAGCAGCTTAATGAACTCCTACGAGCAGTACTTC. Protein: CASSLMNSYEQYF.

The chain uses TRBV5-1 and TRBJ2-7; 9 positions match TRBD2. V was pared by 0 bases and J by 3 bases, with 10 bases of the junction left unmatched. Germline CDR1 reads SGHRS; CDR2 reads YFSETQ. The length of the CDR3 is 17 residues. CDR3 sequence reads: CASSLAGVLAGFYEQYF. The CDR3 DNA reads as TGCGCCAGCAGCTTGGCCGGGGTGCTAGCGGGATTCTACGAGCAGTACTTC.

The chain has TRBV19 and TRBJ2-3, with D unresolved. V lost 6 bases and J lost 0, with 7 bases in between. The germline V gene encodes CDR1 LNHDA and CDR2 SQIVND (reference sequence). The CDR3 extends over 13 amino acids. This CDR3 is CASRGFSTDTQYF. DNA for the CDR3: TGTGCCAGTAGAGGTTTTAGCACAGATACGCAGTATTTT.

This rearrangement joins TRBV6-5 to TRBJ2-7; D call uncertain. The CDR3 sequence is 15 residues long. Germline CDR1 and CDR2: MNHEY and SVGAGI. V was shortened by 2 bases and J by 4 bases, with 15 bases between the two germline ends. Written as DNA, the CDR3 is TGTGCCAGCAGTTACAGCCCCGCCGCCTCATACGAGCAGTACTTC. Translating gives CASSYSPAASYEQYF.

The V gene is TRBV30, the J gene TRBJ1-5; D may be TRBD1 (5 bases). The CDR3 contains 16 residues. Trimming took off 0 bases at V and 0 bases at J, with 12 bases between the two ends. Germline CDR1 and CDR2: GTSNPN and SVGIG (reference sequence). The CDR3 sequence: CAWSVTGIVSNQPQHF. CDR3 nucleotides: TGTGCCTGGAGTGTAACAGGAATCGTTAGCAATCAGCCCCAGCATTTT.

The V and J genes are TRBV9 and TRBJ2-2, with D possibly matching TRBD2 (6 bases). The CDR3 contains 16 residues. Trimming cost V 4 bases and J 0 bases, with 13 bases left between them. The germline gives CDR1 SGDLS, CDR2 YYNGEE. Here the CDR3 reads CASSSRGSSNTGELFF. In DNA, the CDR3 is TGTGCCAGCAGCTCCCGGGGGTCATCGAACACCGGGGAGCTGTTTTTT. Drawing the rest from reference TRBV9 and TRBJ2-2, the complete variable domain is DSGVTQTPKHLITATGQRVTLRCSPRSGDLSVYWYQQSLDQGLQFLIQYYNGEERAKGNILERFSAQQFPDLHSELNLSSLELGDSALYFCASSSRGSSNTGELFFGEGSRLTVL.

CDR3 amino acids: CASSQRRTGSYIQYF. DNA for the CDR3: TGCGCCAGCAGCCAGCGAAGGACAGGGAGTTACATTCAGTACTTC. The chain employs TRBV4-1 and TRBJ2-4; the match to TRBD1 covers 8 bases. This CDR3 has 15 amino acids. J was trimmed by 8 bases and V by 3 bases; bases with no gene match: 9. Germline CDR1 MGHRA, CDR2 YSYEKL.

In its sample, this clone was seen once. The rearrangement links TRBV4-1 to TRBJ1-4; D is perhaps TRBD1 (5 bases). CDR1 and CDR2 from the germline V gene are MGHRA and YSYEKL. V was trimmed by 0 bases and J by 5 bases, leaving 22 bases between them. This CDR3 contains 19 residues. CDR3 amino acids: CASSQDHFIEQDVNEKLFF. The CDR3 nucleotides are TGCGCCAGCAGCCAAGATCATTTTATTGAACAGGACGTAAATGAAAAACTGTTTTTT.

DNA of the CDR3: TGTGCCAGCAGCTTCCGGACAGGGACCTACGAGCAGTACTTC. Encoded protein: CASSFRTGTYEQYF. The V and J genes are TRBV6-6 and TRBJ2-7; 8 positions match TRBD1. The CDR3 length is 14 residues. Germline lookup yields CDR1 MNHNY and CDR2 SVGAGI (reference sequence). V shed 6 bases and J 2 bases; nucleotides not matched to a gene: 6.

This chain uses TRBV20-1 with TRBJ2-5, with D maybe TRBD1 (5 bases). Per the germline V gene, CDR1 is DFQATT and CDR2 is SNEGSKA (reference sequence). Trimming cost V 3 bases and J 4 bases, with 6 bases left between them. This CDR3 is built from 11 residues. CDR3 in DNA: TGCAGTGCTAGCAGGGTAGAGACCCAGTACTTC. Translating it yields CSASRVETQYF.

The chain joins TRBV27 to TRBJ2-5; 7 bases fit TRBD1. The DNA end favors TRBJ2-7, so the J call may be wrong. This CDR3 contains 21 residues. In germline, CDR1 is MNHEY, CDR2 SMNVEV (reference sequence). This CDR3 reads CASSDTLQGLRFRRGSYEQYF. CDR3 nucleotide sequence: TGTGCCAGCAGTGACACTTTACAGGGGTTGCGCTTCCGCAGGGGCTCCTACGAGCAGTACTTC.

The rearrangement links TRBV6-6 to TRBJ2-1; D remains unclear. The germline gives CDR1 MNHNY, CDR2 SVGAGI (reference sequence). The V end was cut by 0 bases, the J end by 3 bases, with 6 bases between. The length of the CDR3 is 14 residues. Here the CDR3 DNA reads TGTGCCAGCAGTTACTCGGGCTTCTACAATGAGCAGTTCTTC. This codes for CASSYSGFYNEQFF.

This clone appeared once. CDR3 region: CASKRADYQPQHF. The CDR3 DNA sequence: TGTGCCAGTAAAAGGGCGGACTATCAGCCCCAGCATTTT. V and J are TRBV19 and TRBJ1-5; D is ambiguous. The germline gives CDR1 LNHDA, CDR2 SQIVND (reference sequence). CDR3 length: 13 amino acids. Trimming removed 7 bases from V and 5 bases from J, with 12 bases in between.

This clone was seen just once. The chain combines TRBV18 with TRBJ1-4; 7 bases match TRBD1. CDR1 is KGHSH and CDR2 is LQKENI in the germline V gene. Trimming took 2 bases from V and 5 from J; bases not matched to a gene: 8. There are 16 residues in the CDR3. Here the CDR3 reads CASSPSIGTANEKLFF. Here the CDR3 DNA reads TGTGCCAGCTCACCATCGATTGGGACAGCAAATGAAAAACTGTTTTTT.

The chain joins TRBV18 to TRBJ2-5; the D is unclear. Germline V gene lookup returns CDR1 KGHSH and CDR2 LQKENI. The CDR3 loop spans 14 amino acids. Trimming removed 6 bases at V and 0 bases at J, with 11 bases between. The CDR3 nucleotides read TGTGCCAGCTCTTCGGCACCTTACCAAGAGACCCAGTACTTC. Translation: CASSSAPYQETQYF.

The chain is built from TRBV6-5 and TRBJ1-3; 9 nucleotides match TRBD1. This CDR3 contains 14 residues. The germline V gene has CDR1 MNHEY and CDR2 SVGAGI. Trimming removed 5 bases from V and 5 bases from J; junction bases left unmatched: 4. In DNA form, the CDR3 reads TGTGCCAGCAGTCCCGGGACAGGGCGAAACACCATATATTTT. It yields the protein CASSPGTGRNTIYF.

This chain links TRBV28 with TRBJ1-5; TRBD1 aligns across 7 bases. From germline, CDR1 is MDHEN and CDR2 SYDVKM. V shed 7 bases and J 4 bases; nucleotides not matched to a gene: 1. The CDR3 is 12 amino acids. The CDR3 nucleotides read TGTGCCAGCATACAGGGGAATCAGCCCCAGCATTTT. It codes for CASIQGNQPQHF.

This clone has just a few counts. The gene calls are TRBV15 and TRBJ2-1, with 7 bases fitting TRBD1. From germline, CDR1 is LNHNV and CDR2 YYDKDF (reference sequence). The ends lost 4 bases at V and 12 bases at J; junction bases unmatched: 9. The CDR3 sequence is 13 residues long. The CDR3 DNA sequence: TGTGCCACCAGCATCGGGACAGCCCGATCGCAGTTCTTC. It specifies CATSIGTARSQFF.